The 32 T cell receptor beta chains below all came from one sample that was sequenced in a study of molecular identifiers for immune sequencing clone quantification. Each CDR3 protein is one row after TCRdb ran MiXCR on the PCR reads. The data contain fewer than 25,000 distinct CDR3 sequences, 20% to 25% of them singletons. Sequencing was performed on naive CD8+ T cells from blood, with Jurkat cell RNA spiked in. The subset is: FACS-sorted CD8+CD4-CCR7+CD45RA+ naive T cells. All receptors come from a human donor in good health. Some libraries in this study had Jurkat cell RNA spiked in.

This clonotype has only a few counts. The genes are TRBV7-6 and TRBJ2-3; D perhaps matches TRBD1 (5 bases). V was clipped by 2 bases and J by 0 bases, with 12 bases between them. Germline values: CDR1 SGHVS, CDR2 FNYEAQ. The CDR3 loop spans 16 amino acids. The CDR3 loop reads CASSLWGQGSTDTQYF. CDR3 nucleotide sequence: TGTGCCAGCAGCTTATGGGGCCAGGGTAGCACAGATACGCAGTATTTT. Using reference TRBV7-6 and TRBJ2-3 for the parts outside the CDR3, the full variable domain is GAGVSQSPRYKVTKRGQDVALRCDPISGHVSLYWYRQALGQGPEFLTYFNYEAQQDKSGLPNDRFSAERPEGSISTLTIQRTEQRDSAMYRCASSLWGQGSTDTQYFGPGTRLTVL.

This clonotype has only one observation. With a much larger clone just one base away, this may be a read error. This rearrangement joins TRBV6-2 or TRBV6-3 to TRBJ2-2; D ambiguous. In germline, CDR1 is MNHEY, CDR2 SVGEGT. CDR3 size: 15 residues. Between the trimmed V and J ends, which lost 6 bases and 1 base, there was a span of 12 bases. CDR3: CASRKWDVNTGELFF. The CDR3 DNA reads TGTGCCAGCAGAAAATGGGATGTGAACACCGGGGAGCTGTTTTTT.

This chain's CDR3 is CASSYSTGGPYEQYF. The CDR3 DNA is TGTGCCAGCAGTTACTCGACGGGTGGCCCCTACGAGCAGTACTTC. The V gene is TRBV6-5, the J gene TRBJ2-7; D unclear. This CDR3 has 15 amino acids. The V gene's germline CDR1 is MNHEY and CDR2 SVGAGI. V was shortened by 0 bases and J by 2 bases, with 11 bases between the two germline ends.

This clonotype was seen ten or more times. This chain joins TRBV6-1 and TRBJ2-4, with TRBD1 matching over 7 bases. Germline V lookup: CDR1 MNHNS, CDR2 SASEGT. The V gene end was trimmed by 1 base and the J gene end by 3 bases; junction bases not matched to a gene: 0. The CDR3 runs 14 residues. The DNA for the CDR3 is TGTGCCAGCAGTGAAGGGACAGGCAAAAACATTCAGTACTTC. It yields the protein CASSEGTGKNIQYF.

In its sample, this clonotype was seen many times. The chain carries TRBV27 and TRBJ2-7, with D perhaps given as TRBD1 or TRBD2 (6 bases each). The CDR3 is made up of 14 amino acids. V was cut by 1 base and J by 5 bases, with 12 bases left in between. The germline V gene has CDR1 MNHEY and CDR2 SMNVEV (reference sequence). CDR3 sequence: CASSLWGAQNEQYF. The CDR3, as DNA: TGTGCCAGCAGTTTATGGGGGGCGCAAAACGAGCAGTACTTC.

This clonotype was seen many times. This chain connects TRBV7-6 to TRBJ2-7, with 8 bases identical to TRBD1. The J segment lost 1 base and the V segment lost 6 bases, leaving 8 bases of the junction unmatched. CDR1 and CDR2 (germline): SGHVS, FNYEAQ. The CDR3 runs to 15 residues. This CDR3 reads CASRPQGAPSYEQYF. The CDR3 region has the DNA TGTGCCAGCAGACCTCAGGGGGCTCCGTCCTACGAGCAGTACTTC.

This clonotype was recorded many times. The rearrangement links TRBV5-6 to TRBJ2-7; D possibly corresponds to TRBD2 (5 bases). This CDR3 has 15 amino acids. Trimming left V 4 bases short and J 0 bases short, with 14 bases between. The germline gives CDR1 SGHDT, CDR2 YYEEEE. In nucleotides, the CDR3 is TGTGCCAGCAGCCCCAGCGGTTGGAGCTCCTACGAGCAGTACTTC. It encodes CASSPSGWSSYEQYF.

This clonotype was detected many times. The chain has TRBV25-1 and TRBJ1-5; perhaps TRBD1 as D (5 bases). Trimming took 0 bases from V and 9 from J, leaving 15 bases between them. The CDR3 contains 15 residues. Germline-derived CDR1 and CDR2 are MGHDK and SYGVNS. The CDR3 here is CASSEYNAPGVPQHF. The CDR3 DNA reads TGTGCCAGCAGTGAATATAACGCCCCGGGGGTGCCCCAGCATTTT.

The CDR3 loop reads CASSSLTSGTGSYEQYF. CDR3 bases: TGTGCCAGCAGCTCCCTAACCTCCGGGACAGGGTCCTACGAGCAGTACTTC. The chain is built from TRBV7-9 and TRBJ2-7; 9 bases line up with TRBD1. CDR3 length equals 17 residues. Germline trimming cut 4 bases from V and 1 base from J; bases unmatched to any gene: 11. Germline assignment: CDR1 SEHNR and CDR2 FQNEAQ (reference sequence). Variable domain in full (rest from reference TRBV7-9 and TRBJ2-7): DTGVSQNPRHKITKRGQNVTFRCDPISEHNRLYWYRQTLGQGPEFLTYFQNEAQLEKSRLLSDRFSAERPKGSFSTLEIQRTEQGDSAMYLCASSSLTSGTGSYEQYFGPGTRLTVT.

CDR3 sequence: CASSQTSGYEQYF. For the CDR3, the DNA is TGTGCCAGCAGCCAGACTAGCGGCTACGAGCAGTACTTC. V and J are TRBV7-9 and TRBJ2-7; 9 nucleotides line up with TRBD2. V lost 5 bases, J lost 3 bases, and 2 bases stayed unmatched. CDR3 size: 13 residues. From germline, CDR1 is SEHNR and CDR2 FQNEAQ (reference sequence).

This clonotype was observed a few times. In DNA form, the CDR3 reads TGTGCCAGCAGTTACTCGAACGATCTTGAAGCTTTCTTT. Protein: CASSYSNDLEAFF. The J gene is TRBJ1-1, the V gene TRBV6-2 or TRBV6-3; no reliable D call. This CDR3 has 13 residues. V lost 0 bases and J 7 bases, leaving 9 bases between the germline ends. Germline CDR1 MNHEY, CDR2 SVGEGT.

For this clonotype: A much larger clonotype is one base distant, so this may be a read error. The chain employs TRBV6-5 and TRBJ2-5; D may correspond to TRBD1 or TRBD2 (6 bases each). Germline V gene data show CDR1 as MNHEY and CDR2 as SVGAGI. CDR3 length equals 14 residues. CDR3 amino acids: CASSYEGGVETQCF. In DNA, the CDR3 is TGTGCCAGCAGTTACGAGGGGGGAGTCGAGACCCAGTGCTTC.

This clonotype is medium-sized. The J gene is TRBJ2-1, the V gene TRBV6-2 or TRBV6-3, with a tentative D call TRBD1 (6 bases). This CDR3 has 14 amino acids. CDR1 MNHEY and CDR2 SVGEGT come from the germline V gene. V was shortened by 2 bases and J by 7 bases, with 12 bases between the two germline ends. CDR3 protein: CASSYIDRTNEQFF. Written as DNA, the CDR3 is TGTGCCAGCAGTTACATCGACAGGACGAATGAGCAGTTCTTC.

The chain recombines TRBV5-6 with TRBJ1-1; 9 bases are a match to TRBD1. CDR1 SGHDT and CDR2 YYEEEE come from the germline V gene. The CDR3 totals 14 residues. The ends lost 7 bases at V and 3 bases at J; junction bases unmatched: 7. CDR3 sequence (DNA): TGTGCCAGCGCTACAGGGGGCGGGGACACTGAAGCTTTCTTT. Translated, it gives CASATGGGDTEAFF.

This clonotype was detected ten times or more. The chain employs TRBV4-3 and TRBJ2-5; D is possibly TRBD1 (5 bases). Germline CDR1 is LGHNA and CDR2 is YSLEER. The CDR3 extends over 16 amino acids. The V end lost 1 base, the J end lost 4 bases, and 16 bases lay between the germline ends. Written as DNA, the CDR3 is TGCGCCAGCAGCCAAGCAGGGTCGGGCAGTGCAGAGACCCAGTACTTC. Encoded protein: CASSQAGSGSAETQYF.

This clonotype occurred a few times. V is TRBV9 and J is TRBJ2-3; D remains ambiguous. Germline V gives CDR1 SGDLS, CDR2 YYNGEE. Between the trimmed V and J ends, which lost 3 bases and 2 bases, there was a span of 16 bases. CDR3 size: 16 residues. CDR3 in amino acids: CASSGGESRFTDTQYF. The CDR3 bases are TGTGCCAGCAGCGGAGGAGAGAGTCGTTTCACAGATACGCAGTATTTT.

Concerning this clonotype itself: A read error may produce the germline difference seen at one junction end. The chain couples TRBV28 to TRBJ2-2; D not certain. Germline lookup yields CDR1 MDHEN and CDR2 SYDVKM. The CDR3 totals 12 residues. The CDR3 loop is CASRLWAGELFF. For the CDR3, the DNA is TGTGCCAGCAGGTTATGGGCCGGGGAGCTGTTTTTT. The variable domain in full, with the rest retrieved from reference TRBV28 and TRBJ2-2, is DVKVTQSSRYLVKRTGEKVFLECVQDMDHENMFWYRQDPGLGLRLIYFSYDVKMKEKGDIPEGYSVSREKKERFSLILESASTNQTSMYLCASRLWAGELFFGEGSRLTVL.

This sequence joins TRBV7-8 and TRBJ2-1, with D possibly matching TRBD2 (5 bases). Trimming removed 1 base at V and 9 bases at J, with 10 bases between. The CDR3 totals 13 residues. Per germline, CDR1 SGHVS and CDR2 FQNEAQ. CDR3 sequence: CASSLVVRGEQFF. As DNA, the CDR3 is TGTGCCAGCAGCTTAGTAGTACGGGGTGAGCAGTTCTTC. Variable domain in full (rest from reference TRBV7-8 and TRBJ2-1): GAGVSQSPRYKVAKRGQDVALRCDPISGHVSLFWYQQALGQGPEFLTYFQNEAQLDKSGLPSDRFFAERPEGSVSTLKIQRTQQEDSAVYLCASSLVVRGEQFFGPGTRLTVL.

V is TRBV7-8 and J is TRBJ2-1, with TRBD1 identical over 7 bases. With 2 bases clipped from V and 6 bases from J, the junction kept 4 bases outside the gene matches. Germline lookup yields CDR1 SGHVS and CDR2 FQNEAQ. This CDR3 has 14 residues. The CDR3: CASSLNDRVNEQFF. As DNA, the CDR3 is TGTGCCAGCAGCTTAAACGACAGGGTCAATGAGCAGTTCTTC.

This clonotype is classed as medium-sized (0.01 to 0.1%). The J gene is TRBJ2-7, the V gene TRBV9; 7 positions match TRBD2. V was pared by 0 bases and J by 6 bases, with 3 bases of the junction left unmatched. Germline V gene sequence: CDR1 SGDLS, CDR2 YYNGEE. The CDR3 sequence is 13 residues long. The CDR3 coding sequence is TGTGCCAGCAGCGTAGAATTAGCGGGCGAGCAGTACTTC. This gives the protein CASSVELAGEQYF. The entire variable domain, with the rest obtained from reference TRBV9 and TRBJ2-7, is as follows: DSGVTQTPKHLITATGQRVTLRCSPRSGDLSVYWYQQSLDQGLQFLIQYYNGEERAKGNILERFSAQQFPDLHSELNLSSLELGDSALYFCASSVELAGEQYFGPGTRLTVT.

This clonotype was recorded at least ten times. CDR3 in amino acids: CASSLPGAQETQYF. For the CDR3, the DNA is TGTGCCAGCAGCCTCCCAGGGGCCCAAGAGACCCAGTACTTC. The V gene is TRBV7-9, the J gene TRBJ2-5; weak D call: TRBD1 (6 bases). CDR1 and CDR2 from the germline V gene are SEHNR and FQNEAQ (reference sequence). The CDR3 covers 14 residues. Between the trimmed V and J ends, which lost 5 bases and 1 base, there was a span of 11 bases.

The chain joins TRBV7-2 to TRBJ2-3; possible D gene TRBD1, 5 bases. The germline V gene has CDR1 SGHTA and CDR2 FQGNSA. The CDR3 consists of 17 residues. With 1 base removed from V and 0 bases from J, the gap between germline ends came to 14 bases. The CDR3 region has the DNA TGTGCCAGCAGCTTAGTGTCGACAGCCACTAGCACAGATACGCAGTATTTT. It specifies CASSLVSTATSTDTQYF.

The genes are TRBV27 and TRBJ2-7, with 9 nucleotides matching TRBD1. This CDR3 has 14 amino acids. Germline CDR1 and CDR2: MNHEY and SMNVEV (reference sequence). J lost 4 bases, V lost 6 bases, and 7 bases had no gene match. The DNA of the CDR3 is TGTGCCAGCAGACGGACAGGGGCCTATTACGAGCAGTACTTC. This codes for CASRRTGAYYEQYF.

This CDR3 is CASSFPGTSVNTGELFF. CDR3 nucleotides: TGTGCCAGCAGTTTCCCCGGGACTAGCGTGAACACCGGGGAGCTGTTTTTT. The V call is TRBV28, the J call TRBJ2-2; 10 bases are a match to TRBD2. There are 17 residues in the CDR3. J lost 1 base, V lost 3 bases, and 5 bases had no gene match. CDR1 and CDR2 (germline): MDHEN, SYDVKM.

In its sample, this clonotype was seen many times. J is TRBJ2-7 and V is TRBV7-9, with D perhaps given as TRBD1 or TRBD2 (5 bases each). The ends were cut back, 5 bases at V and 2 bases at J, with 13 bases in the middle. The germline gives CDR1 SEHNR, CDR2 FQNEAQ (reference sequence). The CDR3 covers 14 residues. The CDR3 DNA sequence: TGTGCCAGCAGCCTCCGGGACGGGGCCTACGAGCAGTACTTC. Translating it yields CASSLRDGAYEQYF.

There are many counts of this clonotype. CDR3 loop: CSVPGFGARQETQYF. The CDR3 DNA is TGCAGCGTCCCAGGTTTTGGGGCCAGACAAGAGACCCAGTACTTC. The J gene is TRBJ2-5, the V gene TRBV29-1, with a tentative D call TRBD1 (5 bases). Trimming cost V 6 bases and J 2 bases, with 19 bases left between them. The CDR3 runs to 15 residues. From germline, CDR1 is SQVTM and CDR2 ANQGSEA.

This clonotype was seen ten or more times. The V gene is TRBV12-3 or TRBV12-4, the J gene TRBJ2-7, with 7 bases fitting TRBD2. V dropped 3 bases and J dropped 9; count of bases not matched to a gene: 2. The CDR3 totals 11 residues. CDR3 nucleotide sequence: TGTGCCAGCAGTTTCGCGGGGGTGCAGTACTTC. It translates to CASSFAGVQYF.

By share, this clonotype ranks as medium-sized. This chain uses TRBV9 with TRBJ2-5; D gene uncertain. Germline CDR1 is SGDLS and CDR2 is YYNGEE. V lost 0 bases and J lost 5, with 5 bases in between. The CDR3 is 12 residues long. CDR3 sequence (DNA): TGTGCCAGCAGCGTAGGGGCGGAGACCCAGTACTTC. It encodes CASSVGAETQYF.

In this sample, this clonotype turned up many times. CDR3 sequence (DNA): TGCAGTGCTAGAGGGGGTAGCGGGAGGAGAAATGAGCAGTTCTTC. Translating gives CSARGGSGRRNEQFF. The chain carries TRBV20-1 and TRBJ2-1; the match to TRBD2 covers 10 bases. With 1 base clipped from V and 7 bases from J, the junction kept 7 bases outside the gene matches. The CDR3 has 15 amino acids. Germline CDR1 DFQATT, CDR2 SNEGSKA (reference sequence).

A note on this clonotype: A much larger clone is a single base away; this may be a read error. V and J are TRBV7-9 and TRBJ2-7; 10 bases agree with TRBD1. J lost 3 bases, V lost 0 bases, and 5 bases had no gene match. The CDR3 is 16 amino acids. The germline CDR1 and CDR2 sequences are SEHNR and FQNEAQ (reference sequence). CDR3 DNA sequence: TGTGCCAGCAGCTTAGCCCCGGGACAGGGGCTCTACGAGCAGTACTTC. This codes for CASSLAPGQGLYEQYF.

The V gene is TRBV10-3, the J gene TRBJ2-7; D may be TRBD1 or TRBD2 (6 bases each). CDR3 length equals 16 residues. Trimming took 11 bases from V and 1 from J, leaving 24 bases between them. Germline V gene lookup returns CDR1 ENHRY and CDR2 SYGVKD. The CDR3 loop is CAVRGYRQAKSYEQYF. The CDR3 DNA is TGTGCCGTCCGGGGGTATAGACAGGCAAAATCCTACGAGCAGTACTTC.

As to this clonotype: Since a much larger clone is just one base distant, this may be a read error. This chain links TRBV27 with TRBJ2-7; 8 bases match TRBD1. The germline CDR1 and CDR2 sequences are MNHEY and SMNVEV (reference sequence). The CDR3 runs 15 residues. The CDR3 DNA is TGTACCAGCAGTTTATTCGGCAGGGGGCAGTACGAGCAGTACTTC. As protein: CTSSLFGRGQYEQYF.